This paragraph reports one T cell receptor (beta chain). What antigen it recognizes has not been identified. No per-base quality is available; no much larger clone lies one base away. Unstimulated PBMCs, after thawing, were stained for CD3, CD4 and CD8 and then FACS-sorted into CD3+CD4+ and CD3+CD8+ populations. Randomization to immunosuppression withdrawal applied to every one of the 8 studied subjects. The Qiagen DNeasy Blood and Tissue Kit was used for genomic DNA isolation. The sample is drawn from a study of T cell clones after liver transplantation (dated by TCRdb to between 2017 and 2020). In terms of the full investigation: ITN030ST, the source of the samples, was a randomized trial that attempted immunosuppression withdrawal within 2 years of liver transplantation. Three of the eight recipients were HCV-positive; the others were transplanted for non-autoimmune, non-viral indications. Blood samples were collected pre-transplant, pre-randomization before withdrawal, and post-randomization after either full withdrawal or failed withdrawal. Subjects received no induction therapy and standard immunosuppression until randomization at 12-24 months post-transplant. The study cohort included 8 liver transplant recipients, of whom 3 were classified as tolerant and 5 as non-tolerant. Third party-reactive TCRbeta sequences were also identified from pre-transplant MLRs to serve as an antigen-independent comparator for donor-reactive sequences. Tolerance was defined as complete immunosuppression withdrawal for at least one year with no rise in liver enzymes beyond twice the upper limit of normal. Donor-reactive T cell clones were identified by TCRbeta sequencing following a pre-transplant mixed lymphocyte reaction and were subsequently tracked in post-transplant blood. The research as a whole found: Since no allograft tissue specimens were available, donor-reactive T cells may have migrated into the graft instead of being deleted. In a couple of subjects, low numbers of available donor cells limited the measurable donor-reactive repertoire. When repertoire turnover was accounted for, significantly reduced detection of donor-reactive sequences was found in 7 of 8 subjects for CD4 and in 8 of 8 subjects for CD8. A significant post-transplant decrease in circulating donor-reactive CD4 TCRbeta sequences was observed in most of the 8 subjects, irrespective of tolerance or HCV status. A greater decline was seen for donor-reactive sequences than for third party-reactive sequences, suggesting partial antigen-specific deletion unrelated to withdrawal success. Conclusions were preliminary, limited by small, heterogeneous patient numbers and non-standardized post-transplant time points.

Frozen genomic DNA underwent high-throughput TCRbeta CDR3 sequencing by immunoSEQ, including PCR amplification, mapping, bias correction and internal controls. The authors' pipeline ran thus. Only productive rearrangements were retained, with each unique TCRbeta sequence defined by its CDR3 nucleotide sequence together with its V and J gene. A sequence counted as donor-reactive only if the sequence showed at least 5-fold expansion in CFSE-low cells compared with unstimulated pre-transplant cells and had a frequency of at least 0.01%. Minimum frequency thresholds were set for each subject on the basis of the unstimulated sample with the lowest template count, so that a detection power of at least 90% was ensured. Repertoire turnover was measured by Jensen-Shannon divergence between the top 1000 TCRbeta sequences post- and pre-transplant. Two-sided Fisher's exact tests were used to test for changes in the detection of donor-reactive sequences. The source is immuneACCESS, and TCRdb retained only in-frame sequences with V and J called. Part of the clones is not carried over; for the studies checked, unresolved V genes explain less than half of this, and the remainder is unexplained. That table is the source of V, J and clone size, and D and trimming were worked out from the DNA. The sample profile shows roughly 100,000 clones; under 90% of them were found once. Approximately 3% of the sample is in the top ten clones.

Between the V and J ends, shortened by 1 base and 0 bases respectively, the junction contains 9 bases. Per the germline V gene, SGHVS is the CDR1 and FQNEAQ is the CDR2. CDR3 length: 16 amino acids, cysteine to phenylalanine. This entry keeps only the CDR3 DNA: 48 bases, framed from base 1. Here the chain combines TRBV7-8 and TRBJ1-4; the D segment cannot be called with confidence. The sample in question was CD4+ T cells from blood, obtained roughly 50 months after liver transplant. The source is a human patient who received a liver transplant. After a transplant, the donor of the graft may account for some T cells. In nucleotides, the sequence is TGTGCCAGCAGCTTAGTATCGACTGCAACTAATGAAAAACTGTTTTTT. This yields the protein CASSLVSTATNEKLFF.